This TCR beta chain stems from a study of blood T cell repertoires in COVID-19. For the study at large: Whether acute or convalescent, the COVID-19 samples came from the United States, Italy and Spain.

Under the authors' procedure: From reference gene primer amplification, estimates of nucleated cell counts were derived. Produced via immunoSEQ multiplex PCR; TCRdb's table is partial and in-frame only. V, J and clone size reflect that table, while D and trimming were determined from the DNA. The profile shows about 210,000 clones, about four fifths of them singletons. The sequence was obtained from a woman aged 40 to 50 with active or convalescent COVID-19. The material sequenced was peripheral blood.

The CDR3 region is CASSLVGIEGVEKLFF. CDR3 DNA: TGTGCCAGCAGCTTAGTGGGGATCGAAGGGGTTGAAAAACTGTTTTTT. The chain links TRBV7-9 to TRBJ1-4, with D perhaps matching TRBD1 (5 bases). This CDR3 contains 16 residues. V was pared by 1 base and J by 7 bases, with 16 bases between. Germline V gives CDR1 SEHNR, CDR2 FQNEAQ (reference sequence).